These T cell receptor beta chains were read from a single sample in a study of Graves' ophthalmopathy and Graves' hyperthyroidism. TCRdb reanalysed the multiplex PCR reads using MiXCR and keeps one entry per CDR3 protein. Of about 500,000 distinct CDR3 sequences in the sample, 13% to 15% were seen once. Sequenced sample: blood. Every receptor here comes from a woman in her twenties or thirties with Graves' ophthalmopathy. Both conserved end residues are trimmed from each CDR3. A D gene is named only where the DNA matches it firmly.

D gene: .; J gene: TRBJ2-7; V gene: TRBV28; CDR3 protein: ASGEGFEQY
D gene: .; J gene: TRBJ1-1; V gene: TRBV5-1; CDR3 protein: ASQYGGGATEAF
D gene: .; J gene: TRBJ2-7; V gene: TRBV19; CDR3 protein: ASSIGTYEQY
D gene: .; J gene: TRBJ1-5; V gene: TRBV28; CDR3 protein: ASRPSNQPQH
D gene: TRBD2; J gene: TRBJ2-7; V gene: TRBV27; CDR3 protein: ASSQQTSRPYEQY
D gene: .; J gene: TRBJ2-7; V gene: TRBV24-1; CDR3 protein: ATSDWGDEQY
D gene: TRBD1; J gene: TRBJ1-5; V gene: TRBV25-1; CDR3 protein: ASSDLIGTGFMYGNQPQH
D gene: TRBD1; J gene: TRBJ2-2; V gene: TRBV29-1; CDR3 protein: STRQGATGELF
D gene: .; J gene: TRBJ1-2; V gene: TRBV28; CDR3 protein: ASSSQTDDGYT
D gene: .; J gene: TRBJ2-5; V gene: TRBV2; CDR3 protein: ASNPGLSGRETQY
D gene: .; J gene: TRBJ2-7; V gene: TRBV6-5; CDR3 protein: ASSYHTPERPFGQY
D gene: .; J gene: TRBJ1-6; V gene: TRBV12-3/TRBV12-4; CDR3 protein: ASSPRGGPNNSPLH
D gene: .; J gene: TRBJ2-7; V gene: TRBV12-3/TRBV12-4; CDR3 protein: ASSSGIRDEQY
D gene: TRBD1; J gene: TRBJ2-5; V gene: TRBV4-1; CDR3 protein: ASRSTGQKETQY
D gene: TRBD2; J gene: TRBJ2-7; V gene: TRBV9; CDR3 protein: ASSGLADEQY
D gene: .; J gene: TRBJ1-2; V gene: TRBV20-1; CDR3 protein: SASGRANYGYT
D gene: .; J gene: TRBJ1-6; V gene: TRBV27; CDR3 protein: ASSPDYSYNSPLH
D gene: TRBD2; J gene: TRBJ2-2; V gene: TRBV20-1; CDR3 protein: SATGTSWFTGELF
D gene: .; J gene: TRBJ1-5; V gene: TRBV6-1; CDR3 protein: ASSELYQPQH
D gene: .; J gene: TRBJ2-5; V gene: TRBV5-1; CDR3 protein: ASQGDGQETQY
D gene: .; J gene: TRBJ1-5; V gene: TRBV6-1; CDR3 protein: ASSEEGYSNQPQH
D gene: .; J gene: TRBJ1-1; V gene: TRBV30; CDR3 protein: AWIPRTRETEAF
D gene: .; J gene: TRBJ2-7; V gene: TRBV28; CDR3 protein: ASSLYARLVEQY
D gene: TRBD2; J gene: TRBJ2-7; V gene: TRBV2; CDR3 protein: ASRTRAGGNYEQY
D gene: TRBD2; J gene: TRBJ2-7; V gene: TRBV28; CDR3 protein: ASSSLASGPYEQY
D gene: .; J gene: TRBJ1-5; V gene: TRBV4-1; CDR3 protein: ASSQRPAGPFSNQPQH
D gene: TRBD1; J gene: TRBJ1-2; V gene: TRBV6-4; CDR3 protein: ASSDSTGDGYT
D gene: .; J gene: TRBJ2-7; V gene: TRBV29-1; CDR3 protein: SARQDSYEQY
D gene: .; J gene: TRBJ2-7; V gene: TRBV4-2; CDR3 protein: ASSPRTQQY
D gene: TRBD1; J gene: TRBJ2-7; V gene: TRBV27; CDR3 protein: ASRGQGGGSYEQY
D gene: .; J gene: TRBJ2-7; V gene: TRBV12-3/TRBV12-4; CDR3 protein: ASSLSSGEEQY
D gene: TRBD1; J gene: TRBJ1-5; V gene: TRBV6-2/TRBV6-3; CDR3 protein: ASSYSDRVFYSNQPQH
D gene: .; J gene: TRBJ1-6; V gene: TRBV15; CDR3 protein: ATSRDWNSPLH
D gene: TRBD1; J gene: TRBJ2-6; V gene: TRBV5-1; CDR3 protein: ASRRGTGRSGANVLT
D gene: .; J gene: TRBJ1-6; V gene: TRBV28; CDR3 protein: ASSPGTPNSPLH
D gene: .; J gene: TRBJ1-3; V gene: TRBV5-1; CDR3 protein: ASTSGWGNGNTIY
D gene: .; J gene: TRBJ2-5; V gene: TRBV11-2; CDR3 protein: ASSPSYQETQY
D gene: .; J gene: TRBJ2-4; V gene: TRBV12-3/TRBV12-4; CDR3 protein: ASSPQASRAKNIQY
D gene: .; J gene: TRBJ2-2; V gene: TRBV6-2/TRBV6-3; CDR3 protein: ASMERDTTGELF
D gene: .; J gene: TRBJ2-7; V gene: TRBV29-1; CDR3 protein: SVEARGTFEQY
D gene: TRBD1; J gene: TRBJ1-6; V gene: TRBV6-2/TRBV6-3; CDR3 protein: ASSHGQGSSYNSPLH
D gene: TRBD2; J gene: TRBJ2-5; V gene: TRBV11-2; CDR3 protein: ASSLEGLAEETQY
D gene: .; J gene: TRBJ2-4; V gene: TRBV6-2/TRBV6-3; CDR3 protein: ASSDGISSKNIQY
D gene: TRBD1; J gene: TRBJ1-6; V gene: TRBV12-3/TRBV12-4; CDR3 protein: ASMPGGGSPLH
D gene: TRBD1; J gene: TRBJ1-5; V gene: TRBV5-1; CDR3 protein: ASSPGTGRNQPQH
D gene: .; J gene: TRBJ2-7; V gene: TRBV11-2; CDR3 protein: ASSLTGTAYEQY
D gene: TRBD1; J gene: TRBJ1-2; V gene: TRBV7-9; CDR3 protein: ASSSRQGIYGYT
D gene: .; J gene: TRBJ1-1; V gene: TRBV6-1; CDR3 protein: ASSTDFTEAF
D gene: .; J gene: TRBJ2-7; V gene: TRBV30; CDR3 protein: AWSGTRAYEQY